These T cell receptor beta chains were read from a single sample in a study of blood T cell repertoires in COVID-19. Method: immunoSEQ multiplex PCR; TCRdb's copy keeps in-frame clones and lacks some. The sample includes 130,000 or so clones, approximately 88% seen only once; the top ten take more than 9%. The sample comprised peripheral blood. Receptor source: a man aged 55 to 70 with active or convalescent COVID-19. Each CDR3 is given with its conserved first and last residue. The D gene is left open where the match is weak.

>TRBV24-1|15|TRBD1|TRBJ2-5
TGTGCCACCAGGGGCCAGGACAGGACGCAAGAGACCCAGTACTTC
CATRGQDRTQETQYF
>TRBV3-1/TRBV3-2|16|NA|TRBJ2-2
TGTGCCAGCAGCCAAGGCAGGGTCGGCGTGGGCGGGGAGCTGTTTTTT
CASSQGRVGVGGELFF
>TRBV5-4|14|TRBD2|TRBJ2-1
TGTGCCAGCAGCTTGGCTAGCGGTCGCCGGGAGCAGTTCTTC
CASSLASGRREQFF
>TRBV24-1|15|NA|TRBJ1-2
TGTGCCACCAGTGACAGAAGGGGGACATTCTATGGCTACACCTTC
CATSDRRGTFYGYTF
>TRBV6-5|15|NA|TRBJ1-5
TGTGCCAGCAGCCCCCGGTGGCAGGGTGTTCAGCCCCAGCATTTT
CASSPRWQGVQPQHF
>TRBV30|12|NA|TRBJ1-2
TGTGCCTGGAGTAAACGGAACTATGGCTACACCTTC
CAWSKRNYGYTF
>TRBV4-2|16|TRBD2|TRBJ2-1
TGTGCCAGCAGCCAAGCGGGGACTAGCGGGATCAATGAGCAGTTCTTC
CASSQAGTSGINEQFF
>TRBV2|12|NA|TRBJ2-1
TGTGCCAGCAGTGAGACAGGCAATGAGCAGTTCTTC
CASSETGNEQFF
>TRBV7-5|13|NA|TRBJ2-7
TGTGCCAGAAGCCCGACAGGAAAATACGAGCAGTACTTC
CARSPTGKYEQYF
>TRBV19|15|NA|TRBJ2-1
TGTGCCAGTAGGGAGCGAAGGAGCTCCTACAATGAGCAGTTCTTC
CASRERRSSYNEQFF
>TRBV6-4|14|NA|TRBJ1-2
TGTGCCAGCAGTGCTACGAGTGGAGGGTCCGGCTACACCTTC
CASSATSGGSGYTF
>TRBV18|17|NA|TRBJ2-2
TGTGCCAGCTCACTGACGACGGGGGATTTGAACACCGGGGAGCTGTTTTTT
CASSLTTGDLNTGELFF
>TRBV6-1|13|TRBD1|TRBJ2-5
TGTGCCAGCAGTGACAGGGGGCCGGAGACCCAGTACTTC
CASSDRGPETQYF
>TRBV5-5|14|NA|TRBJ1-2
TGTGCCAGCAGCTTGGACAGGGCTAACTATGGCTACACCTTC
CASSLDRANYGYTF